This TCR beta chain appears in the sequencing data of a study of response to subunit inactivated influenza vaccine. This clonotype was seen repeatedly, ten times or more. Its antigen is still unknown. TCRdb used MiXCR to reprocess the RT-PCR reads, holding one entry per CDR3 protein. The sample consists of approximately 530,000 distinct CDR3 sequences, over 10% of them appearing once. Study conclusions and caveats: Authors suggested few new T cells are recruited by each seasonal influenza vaccination.

J gave up 8 bases and V 5 bases, and 4 bases lay outside the gene matches. The CDR3 has 14 residues. Sequencing was performed on PBMCs from blood, taken roughly 47 days after vaccination. This chain uses TRBV12-3 or TRBV12-4 with TRBJ2-1; 12 nucleotides line up with TRBD1. This clonotype was obtained from a man in his fifties who received an inactivated influenza vaccine. The DNA for the CDR3 is TGTGCCAGCAGTCCGGGACAGGGGGCCGATGAGCAGTTCTTC. It yields the protein CASSPGQGADEQFF.